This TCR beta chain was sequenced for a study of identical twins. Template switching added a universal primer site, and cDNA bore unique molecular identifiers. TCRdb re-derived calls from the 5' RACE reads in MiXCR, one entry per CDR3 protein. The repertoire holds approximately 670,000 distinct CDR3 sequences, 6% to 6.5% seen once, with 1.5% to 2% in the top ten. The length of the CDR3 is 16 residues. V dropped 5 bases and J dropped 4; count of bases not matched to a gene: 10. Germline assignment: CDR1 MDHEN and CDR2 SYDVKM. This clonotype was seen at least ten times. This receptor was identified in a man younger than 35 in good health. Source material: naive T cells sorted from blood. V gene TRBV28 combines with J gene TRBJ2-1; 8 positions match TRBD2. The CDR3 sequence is CASSMTGGPGYNEQFF. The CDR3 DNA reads TGTGCCAGCAGTATGACGGGAGGGCCTGGATACAATGAGCAGTTCTTC.